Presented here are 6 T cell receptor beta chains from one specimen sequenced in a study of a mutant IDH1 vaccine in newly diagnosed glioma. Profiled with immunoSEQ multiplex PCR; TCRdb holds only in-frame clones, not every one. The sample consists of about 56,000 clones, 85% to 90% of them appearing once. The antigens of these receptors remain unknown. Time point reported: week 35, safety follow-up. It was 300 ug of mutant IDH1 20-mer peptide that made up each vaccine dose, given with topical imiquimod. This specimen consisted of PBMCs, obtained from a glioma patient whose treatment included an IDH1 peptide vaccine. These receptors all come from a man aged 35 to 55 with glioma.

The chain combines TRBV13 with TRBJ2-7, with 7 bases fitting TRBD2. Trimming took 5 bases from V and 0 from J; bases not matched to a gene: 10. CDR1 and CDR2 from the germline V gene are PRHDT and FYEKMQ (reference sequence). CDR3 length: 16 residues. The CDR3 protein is CASSNGEGDHSYEQYF. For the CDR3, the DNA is TGTGCCAGCAGCAATGGGGAGGGAGACCACTCCTACGAGCAGTACTTC.

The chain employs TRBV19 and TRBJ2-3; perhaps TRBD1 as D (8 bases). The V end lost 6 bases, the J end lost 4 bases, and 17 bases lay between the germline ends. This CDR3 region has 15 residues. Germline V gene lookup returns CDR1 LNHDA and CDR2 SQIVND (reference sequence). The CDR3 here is CASRQGEGHADTQYF. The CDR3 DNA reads TGTGCCAGTAGACAGGGGGAGGGCCACGCAGATACGCAGTATTTT.

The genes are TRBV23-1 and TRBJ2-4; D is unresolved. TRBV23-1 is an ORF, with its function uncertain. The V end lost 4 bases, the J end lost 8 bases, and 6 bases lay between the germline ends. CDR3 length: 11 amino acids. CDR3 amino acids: CASSPLDIQYF. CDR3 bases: TGCGCCAGCAGTCCCCTGGACATTCAGTACTTC.

The CDR3 DNA reads TGTGCCAGCAGTTTTAATCAGCCCCAGCATTTT. Translation gives CASSFNQPQHF. The chain recombines TRBV28 with TRBJ1-5; D unclear. CDR3 length: 11 residues. V lost 3 bases and J 4 bases, leaving 1 base between the germline ends. Germline V gene lookup returns CDR1 MDHEN and CDR2 SYDVKM.

The CDR3 reads CASTPQGGGQPQHF. The CDR3 DNA is TGTGCCAGCACCCCTCAAGGGGGCGGACAGCCCCAGCATTTT. The chain is built from TRBV6-5 and TRBJ1-5; 7 nucleotides agree with TRBD1. Looked up from germline, CDR1 is MNHEY and CDR2 is SVGAGI. The V segment lost 7 bases and the J segment 7 bases; nucleotides outside the gene matches: 10. This CDR3 spans 14 amino acids.

The CDR3 DNA is TGTGCCAGCTCACCATCTAGCGGGAGGATCAATGAGCAGTTCTTC. Amino acid sequence: CASSPSSGRINEQFF. The chain employs TRBV18 and TRBJ2-1; TRBD2 matches 11 bases. Per germline, CDR1 KGHSH and CDR2 LQKENI. CDR3 length equals 15 residues. Losses at the gene ends were 2 bases for V and 6 bases for J; bases not matched to a gene: 3.